The rows below give T cell receptor beta chains drawn from one sample of a study of blood T cells in healthy people across ages. TCRdb independently ran MiXCR on the 5' RACE reads; one entry per CDR3 protein. The sample yields approximately 1,700,000 distinct CDR3 sequences, approximately 40% seen once. Sample: blood. The receptors stem from a human donor in good health. Each CDR3 is given with its conserved first and last residue. The D gene is left open where the match is weak. Rows may omit the clone size; those that give it use once, few, many or a size class.

CASTFGAGWYEQYF	TGTGCCAGCACCTTTGGGGCAGGGTGGTACGAGCAGTACTTC	few	TRBJ2-7	NA	TRBV2
CASSLGDFQTQYF	TGTGCCAGCAGCTTAGGGGATTTTCAGACCCAGTACTTC	NA	TRBJ2-5	NA	TRBV13
CASSFRTSGAEQYF	TGTGCCAGCAGCTTCCGGACTAGCGGGGCCGAGCAGTACTTC	few	TRBJ2-7	TRBD2	TRBV7-2
CASSTLDLDRASLSLHF	TGTGCCAGCAGCACCTTGGACCTGGACAGGGCGTCTTTATCCCTCCACTTT	NA	TRBJ1-6	TRBD1	TRBV7-3
CASSVDHFYGYTF	TGTGCCAGCAGCGTAGACCACTTCTATGGCTACACCTTC	few	TRBJ1-2	NA	TRBV9
CATSRGGLPIYEQYF	TGTGCCACCAGCAGAGGGGGACTACCAATCTACGAGCAGTACTTC	few	TRBJ2-7	TRBD2	TRBV15
CASSLRLGNTDTQYF	TGTGCCAGCAGCCTGCGCTTGGGGAACACAGATACGCAGTATTTT	few	TRBJ2-3	NA	TRBV11-2
CASSPHGGRVGQYF	TGTGCCAGCAGCCCCCACGGGGGGCGGGTCGGGCAGTACTTC	NA	TRBJ2-7	NA	TRBV7-9
CASSLGGWDQPQHF	TGTGCCAGCAGCTTAGGGGGGTGGGATCAGCCCCAGCATTTT	few	TRBJ1-5	NA	TRBV7-9
CASSQDSRAPTQYF	TGCGCCAGCAGCCAAGATAGCCGCGCTCCTACGCAGTATTTT	few	TRBJ2-3	NA	TRBV4-3
CASSLGPGSSRAFF	TGCGCCAGCAGCTTGGGCCCGGGCTCAAGCAGGGCTTTCTTT	few	TRBJ1-1	NA	TRBV5-1
CASSLSPTRRAYEQYF	TGTGCCAGCAGTCTCTCCCCCACGCGCAGGGCCTACGAGCAGTACTTC	NA	TRBJ2-7	NA	TRBV6-4
CASSYPRNAADTQYF	TGTGCCAGCAGTTACCCGAGGAATGCCGCAGATACGCAGTATTTT	few	TRBJ2-3	NA	TRBV6-6
CASSIDPGAYEQFF	TGTGCCAGTAGTATAGATCCGGGGGCGTATGAGCAGTTCTTC	NA	TRBJ2-1	NA	TRBV19
CASSQAAGGPGPGANVLTF	TGTGCCAGCAGCCAAGCGGCGGGGGGGCCAGGTCCTGGGGCCAACGTCCTGACTTTC	NA	TRBJ2-6	TRBD2	TRBV3-1
CASSPGTEIYGYTF	TGCGCCAGCAGCCCGGGGACCGAGATCTATGGCTACACCTTC	NA	TRBJ1-2	NA	TRBV5-1
CANSEYGGTQYF	TGTGCCAACAGTGAATATGGGGGGACCCAGTACTTC	NA	TRBJ2-5	NA	TRBV25-1
CASSVTLRGGQETQYF	TGTGCCAGCAGCGTGACCCTCCGGGGGGGCCAAGAGACCCAGTACTTC	NA	TRBJ2-5	TRBD2	TRBV9
CSARVTGMYEQYF	TGCAGTGCTAGAGTTACAGGGATGTACGAGCAGTACTTC	few	TRBJ2-7	NA	TRBV20-1
CSALNAGQSSYEQYF	TGCAGTGCTCTTAATGCGGGACAGAGCTCCTACGAGCAGTACTTC	NA	TRBJ2-7	NA	TRBV20-1
CVSSPSPYVTDTQYF	TGTGTCAGCAGCCCCTCACCCTATGTCACAGATACGCAGTATTTT	once	TRBJ2-3	NA	TRBV9
CSARDSGRIYNEQFF	TGCAGTGCTAGGGATTCCGGAAGGATTTACAATGAGCAGTTCTTC	many	TRBJ2-1	NA	TRBV20-1
CASSQDWWTIQYF	TGCGCCAGCAGCCAAGATTGGTGGACGATTCAGTACTTC	NA	TRBJ2-4	NA	TRBV4-3
CASARTSRTINYGYTF	TGTGCCAGCGCACGAACGAGCAGGACTATTAACTATGGCTACACCTTC	few	TRBJ1-2	NA	TRBV6-2/TRBV6-3
CASSLWTATNYGYTF	TGTGCCAGCAGCCTTTGGACAGCAACTAACTATGGCTACACCTTC	NA	TRBJ1-2	NA	TRBV7-2
CASSEGRGPGREKLFF	TGTGCCAGCAGCGAGGGACGCGGGCCCGGCCGGGAAAAACTGTTTTTT	NA	TRBJ1-4	NA	TRBV7-2
CASSSSGRPQHF	TGTGCCAGCAGTTCATCAGGGAGGCCCCAGCATTTT	NA	TRBJ1-5	NA	TRBV27
CRAPPFGTGQETQYF	TGCAGGGCCCCCCCTTTTGGTACCGGCCAAGAGACCCAGTACTTC	NA	TRBJ2-5	NA	TRBV20-1
CASSLQGTADQPQHF	TGTGCCAGCAGCTTACAAGGGACTGCAGATCAGCCCCAGCATTTT	NA	TRBJ1-5	NA	TRBV7-2
CASTPIRGLMIEQYF	TGTGCCAGCACCCCTATCCGGGGGCTCATGATCGAGCAGTACTTC	few	TRBJ2-7	NA	TRBV6-2/TRBV6-3
CASSHIKGGKDGSGYTF	TGCGCCAGCAGCCATATAAAGGGAGGGAAGGACGGGAGTGGCTACACCTTC	NA	TRBJ1-2	NA	TRBV4-1
CATRGDANSPLHF	TGTGCCACCAGGGGAGACGCTAATTCACCCCTCCACTTT	NA	TRBJ1-6	NA	TRBV24-1
CAWTSGGAGDLDEQFF	TGCGCTTGGACTAGCGGGGGGGCGGGGGATTTGGATGAGCAGTTCTTC	NA	TRBJ2-1	TRBD2	TRBV20-1
CASSWVGTGGRDYTF	TGTGCCAGCAGCTGGGTAGGGACAGGGGGCAGGGACTACACCTTC	NA	TRBJ1-2	TRBD1	TRBV27
CASSLVDRGRDTQYF	TGCGCCAGCAGCTTGGTAGACAGGGGGCGAGATACGCAGTATTTT	NA	TRBJ2-3	TRBD1	TRBV5-1
CASSLDLEPWSMDEQFF	TGTGCCAGCAGCCTCGATCTTGAGCCCTGGTCGATGGATGAGCAGTTCTTC	few	TRBJ2-1	NA	TRBV5-6